The T cell receptor (beta chain) under discussion was sequenced for a study of T cell responses to AZD1222 COVID-19 vaccine (dated by TCRdb to the early 2020s). As for the study more broadly: AZD1222 recipients whose second dose came at about 4 weeks and those whose second dose came at about 12 weeks were combined into one group, since spike-specific TCR depth and breadth did not differ between the two schedules. A total of 233 trial participants underwent TCR sequencing, of whom about 210 received two doses of AZD1222 and about 25 received two doses of the MenACWY control vaccine. Enrollment into the trials was organized by age into subgroups of 18-55, 56-69 and 70-plus years, and those subgroups contained 148, 28 and 57 TCR-sequenced participants, respectively.

What the work shows at the level of the full study, not this receptor alone: Nearly half of unique spike-specific TCRs reportedly recognized epitopes outside regions mutated in the B.1.351 and B.1.1.7 variants. Conclusions about previously exposed vaccinees are limited, since just a handful of AZD1222 recipients were seropositive for SARS-CoV-2 at baseline. No day 14 peak-response samples were available, so repertoires were characterized only after the peak T cell response. After two AZD1222 doses, both the breadth and the depth of spike-specific TCRs were significantly higher than at day 0 and than in MenACWY recipients. In the small 56-69-year group, the increase in depth fell short of significance, most likely because of low power. Participants were mostly white British, with more females than males. The authors suggested clonal diversity may have been underestimated. The vaccine-associated CD4 TCRs covered the entire spike protein, and the dominant responses fell in regions 160-218 and 743-854.

Notes on this clone: Its antigen is currently not known. Base qualities are missing; no much larger clone stands one base away.

CDR3 length: 16 amino acids, cysteine to phenylalanine. Just CDR3 DNA is preserved here, 48 bases in frame from base 1. CDR1 SGHDT and CDR2 YYEEEE were looked up in the germline V gene. V drops 0 bases and J drops 6 bases, leaving 13 bases in between. The sample's time point label, in plain terms: baseline before first vaccination. The vaccinee samples were drawn from two UK trials, COV001 and COV002, one of which was a single-blind randomized controlled phase 2/3 trial testing AZD1222 (ChAdOx1 nCoV-19) in healthy adults. For TCRbeta chain sequencing, PBMC samples from trial participants were taken at day 0 and at day 28 after the second dose. The CDR3 regions of human TCRbeta chains were subjected to immunosequencing. The paper's processing steps were these. TCRs in the repertoires were matched against a reference library of SARS-CoV-2-specific TCRs that had been generated with the MIRA antigen-specificity platform. Breadth was defined as the fraction of unique TCRs that were SARS-CoV-2-associated. Depth was defined as the fraction of total T cells that were SARS-CoV-2-associated. Using the MIRA data, each spike-specific TCR was assigned both to the spike region to which the TCR was reactive and to a CD4 or CD8 class. Log10-transformed breadth and depth values were compared by one-way ANOVA with Sidak's multiple comparisons tests. TCRdb took over this immuneACCESS table, retaining in-frame rearrangements with V and J assigned. Such tables are incomplete; in checked studies, under half of the missing clones stem from an unresolved V gene, and the remainder is unexplained. V, J and clone size were drawn from that table, and D and trimming were deduced from the DNA. A total of 68,000 or so clones appear in this sample, approximately 80% of them only once. The ten most abundant clones make up roughly an eighth of the sample.

The clonotype originates from an adult in good health. The starting material was peripheral blood, obtained on day 0 of AZD1222 vaccination. In this chain, TRBV5-6 is recombined with TRBJ1-6; too little of a D gene remains to name it. This receptor has the CDR3 CASSLVFGVGNSPLHF. In nucleotide form, the sequence is TGTGCCAGCAGCTTGGTGTTCGGGGTAGGTAATTCACCCCTCCACTTT.